The T cell receptor beta chain described here comes from a study of blood T cell repertoires in COVID-19. In Seattle, patients joined the study during active infection and were tracked longitudinally. This CDR3 contains 15 residues. Trimming left V 0 bases short and J 1 base short, with 8 bases between. Germline assignment: CDR1 SGHKS and CDR2 YYEKEE (reference sequence). Methods used by the authors: Estimation of nucleated cell counts relied on the amplification of reference gene primers. Here immunoSEQ multiplex PCR was the method, and the copy in TCRdb shows in-frame clones only, minus some. Clonal size and the V and J genes are those of that table, whereas D and trimming came from the DNA. The profile shows 75,000 to 90,000 clones, about 92% of them singletons.

The rearrangement links TRBV5-5 to TRBJ2-1; possibly TRBD2 for D (5 bases). This sequence originates from a young man with COVID-19, enrolled during active disease. The sequencing input was peripheral blood. The CDR3 nucleotides are TGTGCCAGCAGCTTGGGCAGCGGATCCTACAATGAGCAGTTCTTC. Translating gives CASSLGSGSYNEQFF.